The clone carrying this T cell receptor beta chain came up once. Its antigen is unknown. Generated by immunoSEQ multiplex PCR, the TCRdb table keeps only in-frame clones and is missing some. The sample yields 100,000 to 150,000 clones, 70% to 90% seen once. Between the trimmed V and J ends, which lost 5 bases and 6 bases, there was a span of 19 bases. The V gene's germline CDR1 is SGHTA and CDR2 FQGNSA. The CDR3 is 15 amino acids. This specimen belongs to a study of T cell responses to AZD1222 COVID-19 vaccine. Points from the study as a whole: Sampled repertoires all dated from after the peak T cell response.

Specimen: peripheral blood, collected on day 0 of AZD1222 vaccination. This receptor was identified in an adult in good health. The V and J genes are TRBV7-2 and TRBJ1-2; weak D call: TRBD1 (6 bases). This CDR3 reads CASSPGGGALDGYTF. In nucleotides, the CDR3 is TGTGCCAGCAGCCCCGGGGGGGGCGCCTTAGATGGCTACACCTTC.